One and the same sample provided the 27 T cell receptor beta chains below, sequenced in a study of blood T cell repertoires in COVID-19. Generated by immunoSEQ multiplex PCR, the TCRdb table keeps only in-frame clones and is missing some. The data hold 180,000 or so clones, with about four fifths observed a single time. The specimen sequenced was peripheral blood. All receptors come from a woman in her 70s with acute or convalescent COVID-19.

This chain connects TRBV4-3 to TRBJ1-6; 7 positions match TRBD1. The CDR3 runs to 15 residues. Germline CDR1 is LGHNA and CDR2 is YSLEER. Trimming removed 1 base from V and 10 bases from J; junction bases left unmatched: 7. DNA of the CDR3: TGCGCCAGCAGCCAAGCGGAGGGGGCAAGGTCACCCCTCCACTTT. This translates into CASSQAEGARSPLHF.

This chain connects TRBV19 to TRBJ1-2; 10 bases fit TRBD1. The germline V gene encodes CDR1 LNHDA and CDR2 SQIVND (reference sequence). CDR3 length: 16 residues. V lost 8 bases to trimming and J lost 5 bases; unmatched junction nucleotides: 14. CDR3 DNA sequence: TGTGCCAGTGGACCTATTTCGACAGGGGGCCCGTATGGCTACACCTTC. Translating gives CASGPISTGGPYGYTF. The full variable domain, rest sourced from reference TRBV19 and TRBJ1-2, is DGGITQSPKYLFRKEGQNVTLSCEQNLNHDAMYWYRQDPGQGLRLIYYSQIVNDFQKGDIAEGYSVSREKKESFPLTVTSAQKNPTAFYLCASGPISTGGPYGYTFGSGTRLTVV.

The chain recombines TRBV12-5 with TRBJ1-2; 7 bases match TRBD1. Trimming removed 4 bases from V and 6 bases from J; junction bases left unmatched: 8. Germline V gene data show CDR1 as LGHNT and CDR2 as FRNRAP. The CDR3 runs 14 residues. The CDR3 here is CASGSSGGTHGYTF. CDR3 nucleotides: TGTGCTAGTGGTTCCTCAGGGGGAACTCATGGCTACACCTTC.

The chain is built from TRBV2 and TRBJ1-1, with 8 nucleotides matching TRBD1. The V segment lost 7 bases and the J segment 0 bases; nucleotides outside the gene matches: 16. The germline V gene has CDR1 SNHLY and CDR2 FYNNEI. This CDR3 is 18 amino acids long. Here the CDR3 reads CASKIGRTGSRLNTEAFF. CDR3 coding DNA: TGTGCCAGCAAAATAGGACGGACAGGGTCCAGATTGAACACTGAAGCTTTCTTT.

The gene calls are TRBV25-1 and TRBJ1-5; D not certain. The CDR3 is made up of 13 amino acids. Trimming shortened V by 4 bases and J by 5 bases, and 9 bases separated the two germline ends. Germline V gives CDR1 MGHDK, CDR2 SYGVNS. CDR3 DNA: TGTGCCAGCAGTGGATCAGGTGATCAGCCCCAGCATTTT. Its protein product is CASSGSGDQPQHF.

This clone has only one observation. The J gene is TRBJ2-5, the V gene TRBV11-1; 8 bases map to TRBD2. The CDR3 has 15 amino acids. V gave up 4 bases and J gave up 5 bases; unmatched junction bases: 9. The germline CDR1 and CDR2 sequences are SGHAT and FQDESV (reference sequence). This chain's CDR3 is CASSWGGLAGETQYF. The CDR3 DNA follows: TGTGCCAGCAGCTGGGGCGGACTAGCTGGGGAGACCCAGTACTTC. The variable domain in full, with the rest retrieved from reference TRBV11-1 and TRBJ2-5, is EAEVAQSPRYKITEKSQAVAFWCDPISGHATLYWYRQILGQGPELLVQFQDESVVDDSQLPKDRFSAERLKGVDSTLKIQPAELGDSAMYLCASSWGGLAGETQYFGPGTRLLVL.

The genes are TRBV19 and TRBJ1-1; D is unresolved. Trimming removed 10 bases at V and 2 bases at J, with 11 bases between. The CDR3 spans 12 residues. The germline gives CDR1 LNHDA, CDR2 SQIVND (reference sequence). The CDR3 coding sequence is TGTGCCACCTCCTACGGTAACACTGAAGCTTTCTTT. The encoded protein is CATSYGNTEAFF.

The chain is built from TRBV12-3 or TRBV12-4 and TRBJ1-2, with 7 nucleotides matching TRBD1. The CDR3 consists of 12 residues. V shed 5 bases and J 8 bases; nucleotides not matched to a gene: 5. The CDR3 loop is CASSKYRGGYTF. In nucleotides, the CDR3 is TGTGCCAGCAGTAAATACAGGGGCGGCTACACCTTC.

The gene calls are TRBV28 and TRBJ1-2; D is undetermined. The V end lost 5 bases, the J end lost 3 bases, and 10 bases lay between the germline ends. This CDR3 has 13 amino acids. Germline assignment: CDR1 MDHEN and CDR2 SYDVKM. CDR3 loop: CASSPGKDYGYTF. The CDR3 region has the DNA TGTGCCAGCAGTCCCGGGAAGGACTATGGCTACACCTTC.

This chain's CDR3 is CASNRQGPNTEAFF. The CDR3 bases are TGTGCCAGTAATAGGCAGGGGCCGAACACTGAAGCTTTCTTT. The chain recombines TRBV19 with TRBJ1-1; a weak D match, TRBD1 (6 bases). Germline V gene sequence: CDR1 LNHDA, CDR2 SQIVND (reference sequence). V was shortened by 7 bases and J by 1 base, with 13 bases between the two germline ends. CDR3 length equals 14 residues.

V gene TRBV5-6 combines with J gene TRBJ1-4; D is unresolved. With 3 bases removed from V and 5 bases from J, the gap between germline ends came to 11 bases. Germline CDR1 is SGHDT and CDR2 is YYEEEE. There are 14 residues in the CDR3. The chain's CDR3 is CASSSWAPNEKLFF. In nucleotides, the CDR3 is TGTGCCAGCAGCTCGTGGGCCCCCAATGAAAAACTGTTTTTT.

This clone turned up a few times. The chain has TRBV29-1 and TRBJ2-5, with a weak D call TRBD1 (6 bases). The CDR3 sequence is 14 residues long. Germline assignment: CDR1 SQVTM and CDR2 ANQGSEA. Between the trimmed V and J ends, which lost 4 bases and 1 base, there was a span of 13 bases. CDR3 residues: CSVVPQGFQETQYF. The CDR3, as DNA: TGCAGCGTTGTACCTCAGGGGTTCCAAGAGACCCAGTACTTC.

CDR3 coding DNA: TGTGCCAGCAGCCAAGAGTCGTGGACAGGGGGCCGAGTGAATTCACCCCTCCACTTT. Its translation: CASSQESWTGGRVNSPLHF. V is TRBV4-2 and J is TRBJ1-6, with TRBD1 matching 11 bases. The length of the CDR3 is 19 residues. Germline V gene lookup returns CDR1 LGHNA and CDR2 YNFKEQ. V gave up 0 bases and J gave up 7 bases; unmatched junction bases: 11.

V and J are TRBV7-8 and TRBJ1-5; no definite D call. Trimming took 3 bases from V and 3 from J, leaving 6 bases between them. Germline CDR1 SGHVS, CDR2 FQNEAQ. This CDR3 has 13 residues. The CDR3 bases are TGTGCCAGCAGCTTGGACTTCAATCAGCCCCAGCATTTT. Translating it yields CASSLDFNQPQHF.

This sequence joins TRBV28 and TRBJ1-5; D is undetermined. CDR3 length equals 13 residues. Germline assignment: CDR1 MDHEN and CDR2 SYDVKM. V was trimmed by 7 bases and J by 6 bases, leaving 13 bases between them. The CDR3 bases are TGTGCCAGCACCCGCCTTCTAGGTCAGCCCCAGCATTTT. The encoded protein is CASTRLLGQPQHF.

This chain joins TRBV4-3 and TRBJ2-1; D ambiguous. The CDR3 runs 15 residues. Trimming took 0 bases from V and 4 from J, leaving 10 bases between them. Germline CDR1 and CDR2: LGHNA and YSLEER. The CDR3 DNA reads TGCGCCAGCAGCCAAGAACGTAGCAGATACAATGAGCAGTTCTTC. Translating gives CASSQERSRYNEQFF.

The CDR3 here is CASSQNRGRFGEAFF. CDR3 DNA sequence: TGTGCCAGCAGCCAAAACAGGGGGCGATTTGGTGAAGCTTTCTTT. The chain links TRBV28 to TRBJ1-1, with 9 bases fitting TRBD1. This CDR3 comprises 15 residues. V shed 6 bases and J 7 bases; nucleotides not matched to a gene: 12. Germline assignment: CDR1 MDHEN and CDR2 SYDVKM.

This chain joins TRBV19 and TRBJ1-1; TRBD1 might be the D (5 bases). The germline V and J ends were trimmed by 4 bases and 4 bases, with 10 bases remaining between them. The CDR3 has 13 residues. Germline CDR1 and CDR2: LNHDA and SQIVND (reference sequence). In DNA, the CDR3 is TGTGCCAGTAGTACAGGGAAGGGCACTGAAGCTTTCTTT. Protein product: CASSTGKGTEAFF.

This clone was found once. This chain connects TRBV5-1 to TRBJ2-1; the D gene is possibly TRBD2 (6 bases). CDR1 SGHRS and CDR2 YFSETQ come from the germline V gene. The CDR3 contains 14 residues. Trimming removed 2 bases at V and 3 bases at J, with 9 bases between. The CDR3 DNA reads TGCGCCAGCAGCTTTACTAGCATCTACAATGAGCAGTTCTTC. This encodes CASSFTSIYNEQFF. The full variable domain, with the rest looked up from reference TRBV5-1 and TRBJ2-1, is KAGVTQTPRYLIKTRGQQVTLSCSPISGHRSVSWYQQTPGQGLQFLFEYFSETQRNKGNFPGRFSGRQFSNSRSEMNVSTLELGDSALYLCASSFTSIYNEQFFGPGTRLTVL.

The chain has TRBV4-1 and TRBJ1-2, with 7 bases fitting TRBD1. Trimming removed 1 base from V and 2 bases from J; junction bases left unmatched: 7. Per the germline V gene, CDR1 is MGHRA and CDR2 is YSYEKL. CDR3 length: 16 amino acids. The DNA for the CDR3 is TGCGCCAGCAGCCAAGGAAGGGACAGAACAAACTATGGCTACACCTTC. Protein sequence: CASSQGRDRTNYGYTF.

V is TRBV6-2 or TRBV6-3 and J is TRBJ1-5, with TRBD1 matching over 7 bases. This CDR3 is built from 13 residues. Trimming at V came to 2 bases and at J to 6 bases, leaving 1 base not matched to a gene. Germline CDR1 is MNHEY and CDR2 is SVGEGT. The CDR3, as DNA: TGTGCCAGCAGTTACGAGGGGGCTCAGCCCCAGCATTTT. Its protein is CASSYEGAQPQHF.

The chain has TRBV6-6 and TRBJ1-6; the D is unclear. Germline V lookup: CDR1 MNHNY, CDR2 SVGAGI (reference sequence). This CDR3 spans 15 amino acids. V lost 3 bases, J lost 5 bases, and 11 bases lay in between. CDR3 DNA: TGTGCCAGCAGTTATCAGACACAAAATAATTCACCCCTCCACTTT. It yields the protein CASSYQTQNNSPLHF.

The gene calls are TRBV6-6 and TRBJ2-1; D uncertain. Trimming left V 0 bases short and J 10 bases short, with 16 bases between. Germline CDR1 is MNHNY and CDR2 is SVGAGI (reference sequence). The CDR3 sequence is 15 residues long. DNA of the CDR3: TGTGCCAGCAGTTACTCGGCAGGCGTCAGTTGGGAGCAGTTCTTC. It translates to CASSYSAGVSWEQFF.

V usage is TRBV4-3 and J usage is TRBJ1-4; 10 bases fit TRBD1. Unmatched junction bases numbered 5, after V lost 0 bases and J lost 7 bases. This CDR3 is built from 16 residues. In germline, CDR1 is LGHNA, CDR2 YSLEER. CDR3 protein: CASSQDPGQGSEKLFF. In DNA, the CDR3 is TGCGCCAGCAGCCAAGACCCGGGACAGGGGAGTGAAAAACTGTTTTTT.

The rearrangement uses TRBV27 and TRBJ2-1; possibly TRBD1 for D (6 bases). The CDR3 has 16 residues. In germline, CDR1 is MNHEY, CDR2 SMNVEV (reference sequence). The germline V and J ends were trimmed by 5 bases and 0 bases, with 14 bases remaining between them. Written as DNA, the CDR3 is TGTGCCAGCAGTCCACTCACAGGGAGCTCCTACAATGAGCAGTTCTTC. Encoded protein: CASSPLTGSSYNEQFF.

The gene calls are TRBV20-1 and TRBJ2-2; 7 bases line up with TRBD2. Germline V lookup: CDR1 DFQATT, CDR2 SNEGSKA (reference sequence). The ends lost 3 bases at V and 4 bases at J; junction bases unmatched: 8. The CDR3 runs to 15 residues. The CDR3 DNA follows: TGCAGTGCTAGTGCCAGCGGGACGGGCACCGGGGAGCTGTTTTTT. It encodes CSASASGTGTGELFF.

On this clone itself: Because the CDR3's place on the DNA is in doubt, the DNA is left out and the CDR3 is given as listed by TCRdb. The chain carries TRBV5-1 and TRBJ2-1; TRBD1, as called in the table, went unchecked against the DNA. Termini included, the CDR3 measures 15 amino acids. Germline V CDR1 and CDR2: SGHRS, YFSETQ. The CDR3 spells CASSFGPGAYNEQFF.